This T cell receptor beta chain was recorded in a study of shared clonotypes between healthy human individuals. Overall study results and limits: A few donors had around 5.5% of their naive CD4 clonotypes in common. Compared with clonotypes that all four donors shared, non-shared clonotypes had lower generation probabilities.

Of note for this clone: Its antigen is unknown.

This CDR3 region has 15 residues. CDR1 GTSNPN and CDR2 SVGIG come from the germline V gene (reference sequence). Between the trimmed V and J ends, which lost 0 bases and 2 bases, there was a span of 14 bases. Produced via immunoSEQ multiplex PCR; TCRdb's table is partial and in-frame only. The sample yields just over 2,000,000 clones, 85% to 95% seen once. Sample: naive CD4+ T cells sorted from blood. Subset described: CD45RA+ positively selected. The receptor comes from a man between 18 and 35 years old in good health. The V call is TRBV30, the J call TRBJ2-7, with D perhaps TRBD1 (5 bases). This CDR3 reads CAWSVLTGIAYEQYF. The CDR3 region has the DNA TGTGCCTGGAGTGTACTCACAGGAATAGCCTACGAGCAGTACTTC.